The 4 T cell receptor beta chains presented below share a single source sample, sequenced in a study of blood T cell repertoires in COVID-19. The repertoire was sequenced with immunoSEQ multiplex PCR; TCRdb's copy has only in-frame clones and lacks some. The sample shows fewer than 400,000 clones, 85% of them seen only once. The source material was PBMCs or T cells enriched from blood (not recorded which). The source of these receptors is a woman aged 30 to 39 who had been exposed to COVID-19.

The V gene is TRBV19, the J gene TRBJ2-1; 7 bases fit TRBD2. Germline V gene sequence: CDR1 LNHDA, CDR2 SQIVND (reference sequence). The junction had 9 bases not matched to a gene; V was cut back by 10 bases and J by 0 bases. The CDR3 spans 15 residues. The DNA for the CDR3 is TGTGCCACCTACCGTGCGGGGGTCTCCTACAATGAGCAGTTCTTC. Protein: CATYRAGVSYNEQFF.

The chain is built from TRBV27 and TRBJ2-7, with D tentatively TRBD1 (6 bases). The CDR3 has 15 residues. CDR1 is MNHEY and CDR2 is SMNVEV in the germline V gene (reference sequence). V was cut by 2 bases and J by 0 bases, with 11 bases left in between. CDR3 in amino acids: CASSLHRAYSYEQYF. The CDR3 nucleotides are TGTGCCAGCAGTTTACACAGGGCCTACTCCTACGAGCAGTACTTC.

The chain carries TRBV5-6 and TRBJ2-1; 12 bases are a match to TRBD2. This CDR3 region has 16 residues. The V gene's germline CDR1 is SGHDT and CDR2 YYEEEE. Germline trimming cut 4 bases from V and 9 bases from J; bases unmatched to any gene: 11. This CDR3 is CASSGLGLAGFLEQFF. For the CDR3, the DNA is TGTGCCAGCAGCGGACTAGGACTAGCGGGATTTCTTGAGCAGTTCTTC.

In this sample, this clone turned up once. The chain uses TRBV4-3 and TRBJ1-2; D uncertain. The CDR3 covers 13 residues. CDR1 is LGHNA and CDR2 is YSLEER in the germline V gene. Trimming left V 0 bases short and J 2 bases short, with 4 bases between. CDR3 bases: TGCGCCAGCAGCCAAGACAGAAACTATGGCTACACCTTC. It is translated as CASSQDRNYGYTF.